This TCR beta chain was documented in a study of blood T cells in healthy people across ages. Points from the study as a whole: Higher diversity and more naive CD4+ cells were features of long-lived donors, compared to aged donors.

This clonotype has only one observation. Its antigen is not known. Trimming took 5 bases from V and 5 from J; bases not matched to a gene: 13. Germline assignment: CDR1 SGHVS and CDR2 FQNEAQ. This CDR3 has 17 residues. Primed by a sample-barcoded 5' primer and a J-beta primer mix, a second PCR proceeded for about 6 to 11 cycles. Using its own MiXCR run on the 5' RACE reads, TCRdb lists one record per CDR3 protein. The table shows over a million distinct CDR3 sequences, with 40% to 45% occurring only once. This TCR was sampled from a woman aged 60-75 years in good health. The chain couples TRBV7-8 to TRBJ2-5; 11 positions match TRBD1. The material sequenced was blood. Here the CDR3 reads CASSQMSGTGGRETQYF. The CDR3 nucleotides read TGTGCCAGCAGCCAAATGTCCGGGACAGGGGGTCGCGAGACCCAGTACTTC.